This T cell receptor beta chain was observed in a study of T cell repertoires in cytomegalovirus infection. Turning to the study itself: Recently described HLA-C-restricted plus well-studied HLA-B-restricted CMV epitopes were used. Indications came from public TCR beta signatures; they pointed to CMV infection and to a matching HLA type.

A single record per CDR3 protein comes from TCRdb applying MiXCR to the reads. Of about 900,000 distinct CDR3 sequences detected, less than 40% appear once; the ten largest clones hold 11% to 15%. Study-wide points: There were HLA-C-restricted CMV-specific TCR beta clonotypes dominating the ex vivo response.

Details on this clonotype: Its cognate antigen is unknown.

V trimming: 4 bases; J trimming: 4 bases; junction bases outside the gene matches: 7. The germline gives CDR1 LGHNA, CDR2 YSLEER. This CDR3 contains 15 residues. This chain uses TRBV4-3 with TRBJ2-5; 9 bases agree with TRBD1. This sample comprised cultured CD8+ T cells from PBMCs, obtained from culture after CMV antigen stimulation. The source of this sequence is a human donor in good health (CMV status not recorded). Some clones in this sample may be carry-over from other donors' samples. This chain's CDR3 is CASSRTGGSGETQYF. The DNA of the CDR3 is TGCGCCAGCAGCCGCACAGGGGGCAGTGGAGAGACCCAGTACTTC.